Reported below is one TCR beta chain. This entry comes from a study of cytomegalovirus exposure and HLA in healthy donors. The PCR used 60 Vbeta and 13 Jbeta primers. Sequenced by immunoSEQ multiplex PCR; TCRdb stores in-frame clones only, minus some. The profile covers 150,000 to 250,000 clones, with 82% appearing a single time and roughly 0.095% taken by the ten largest. The source material was PBMCs. This clonotype was obtained from a boy younger than 10 in good health and CMV-seronegative.

The CDR3 reads CASSEAREEPQHF. DNA for the CDR3: TGTGCCAGCAGTGAAGCGCGGGAAGAGCCCCAGCATTTT. This chain links TRBV2 with TRBJ1-5; D remains unclear. This CDR3 has 13 amino acids. The V end lost 0 bases, the J end lost 8 bases, and 8 bases lay between the germline ends. Germline values: CDR1 SNHLY, CDR2 FYNNEI.